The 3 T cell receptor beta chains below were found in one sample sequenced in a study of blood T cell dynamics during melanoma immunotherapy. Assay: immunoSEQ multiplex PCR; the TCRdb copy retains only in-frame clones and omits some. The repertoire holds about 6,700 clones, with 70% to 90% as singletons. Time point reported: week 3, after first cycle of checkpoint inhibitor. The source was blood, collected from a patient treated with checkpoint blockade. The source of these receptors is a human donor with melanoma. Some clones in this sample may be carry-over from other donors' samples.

CDR3 coding DNA: TGTGCCAGCAGTGAATCGGCAGGGGGAGAGCAGTACTTC. This gives the protein CASSESAGGEQYF. The chain recombines TRBV6-1 with TRBJ2-7; 7 positions agree with TRBD1. Germline V gene lookup returns CDR1 MNHNS and CDR2 SASEGT. Trimming at V came to 2 bases and at J to 7 bases, leaving 5 bases not matched to a gene. The CDR3 has 13 residues.

Here the CDR3 reads CASSLPGPAGANVLTF. CDR3 DNA: TGTGCCAGCAGTTTACCGGGACCAGCTGGGGCCAACGTCCTGACTTTC. J is TRBJ2-6 and V is TRBV28; D assignment may be TRBD1 or TRBD2 (5 bases each). Germline loops: CDR1 MDHEN, CDR2 SYDVKM. V lost 2 bases to trimming and J lost 2 bases, with 10 bases between them. CDR3 length: 16 residues.

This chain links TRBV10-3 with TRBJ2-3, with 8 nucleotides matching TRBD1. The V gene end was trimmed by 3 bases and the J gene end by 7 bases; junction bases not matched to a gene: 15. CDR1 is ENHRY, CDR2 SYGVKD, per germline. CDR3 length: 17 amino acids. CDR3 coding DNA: TGTGCCATCAGTGATACAGACAGGGGACAGCTCTTGAATACGCAGTATTTT. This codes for CAISDTDRGQLLNTQYF.